This T cell receptor beta chain appears in the sequencing data of a study of tumor-infiltrating lymphocytes in localized non-small cell lung cancer. Looking at the study overall: Resected tumor was paired with non-adjacent uninvolved lung from the same patient.

The protocol was immunoSEQ multiplex PCR, while the TCRdb copy is restricted to in-frame clones and leaves out a portion. The sample carries 3,000 or so clones, 60% to 80% recorded once. As for this clone: What it binds is unknown.

Per germline, CDR1 MRHNA and CDR2 SNTAGT. V lost 4 bases and J lost 10; bases outside the gene matches: 8. CDR3 length: 14 residues. Study results and limitations: TCR sequencing covered a subset of patients with enough tissue. IM1 and IM2 tumors showed no difference in T-cell fraction. Different pieces of the same tissue were used for each assay.

This TCR was recovered from a human donor with non-small cell lung cancer. The V call is TRBV6-4, the J call TRBJ1-1, with 11 nucleotides matching TRBD1. Material for sequencing was uninvolved lung tissue not adjacent to the tumor. The CDR3, as DNA: TGTGCCAGCAGTGGCACTCCGGGACAGGGGGGAGCTTTCTTT. Protein sequence: CASSGTPGQGGAFF.